What follows are 24 T cell receptor beta chains derived from one specimen sequenced in a study of cytomegalovirus exposure and HLA in healthy donors. Method: immunoSEQ multiplex PCR; TCRdb's copy keeps in-frame clones and lacks some. Among some 170,000 clones, about 86% were seen once, and the ten largest hold 1.4%. Sequencing input: PBMCs. These receptors came from a young woman in good health and CMV-seronegative.

J is TRBJ2-7 and V is TRBV6-1; D not resolved. The CDR3 is 14 residues long. Trimming took off 3 bases at V and 0 bases at J, with 9 bases between the two ends. Germline V gene sequence: CDR1 MNHNS, CDR2 SASEGT. CDR3 loop: CASSEGSLSYEQYF. In DNA form, the CDR3 reads TGTGCCAGCAGTGAGGGCAGTCTCTCCTACGAGCAGTACTTC.

The chain couples TRBV29-1 to TRBJ2-1, with TRBD1 matching over 9 bases. This CDR3 region has 16 residues. The ends lost 7 bases at V and 2 bases at J; junction bases unmatched: 12. CDR1 SQVTM and CDR2 ANQGSEA come from the germline V gene. For the CDR3, the DNA is TGCAGCGGCCAGACACAGGGGGCGGTCACCTACAATGAGCAGTTCTTC. This encodes CSGQTQGAVTYNEQFF.

The V and J genes are TRBV7-8 and TRBJ2-3, with 9 bases lining up with TRBD2. Per germline, CDR1 SGHVS and CDR2 FQNEAQ. J was trimmed by 0 bases and V by 5 bases; bases with no gene match: 3. The CDR3 length is 15 residues. CDR3 in DNA: TGTGCCAGCAGCGCGCTAGCGGGGAGCACAGATACGCAGTATTTT. Translating it yields CASSALAGSTDTQYF.

A note on this clone: The junction departs from the called germline gene at one end, perhaps through a read error. V and J are TRBV11-2 and TRBJ1-2; 8 positions agree with TRBD1. The CDR3 sequence is 14 residues long. Germline-derived CDR1 and CDR2 are SGHAT and FQNNGV. CDR3 loop: CASSLGPQSGGARF. For the CDR3, the DNA is TGTGCCAGCAGCTTAGGGCCCCAATCAGGGGGCGCCCGCTTC.

This sequence joins TRBV30 and TRBJ2-5; 15 nucleotides align to TRBD2. The length of the CDR3 is 16 residues. Germline trimming cut 2 bases from V and 9 bases from J; bases unmatched to any gene: 10. Germline V gene lookup returns CDR1 GTSNPN and CDR2 SVGIG (reference sequence). CDR3 region: CAWSSGLAGGRRPQYF. In nucleotides, the CDR3 is TGTGCCTGGAGTAGTGGACTAGCGGGGGGGCGTCGTCCCCAGTACTTC.

This chain links TRBV5-6 with TRBJ1-6, with 10 bases fitting TRBD1. The CDR3 totals 16 residues. Germline V gene data show CDR1 as SGHDT and CDR2 as YYEEEE. V lost 4 bases, J lost 6 bases, and 7 bases stayed unmatched. This CDR3 is CASSAGTGAGNSPLHF. The CDR3 DNA follows: TGTGCCAGCAGCGCCGGGACAGGGGCCGGTAATTCACCCCTCCACTTT.

CDR3 sequence: CASTPRQGPSEQYF. The DNA of the CDR3 is TGTGCCAGCACACCTCGACAGGGGCCAAGCGAGCAGTACTTC. This sequence joins TRBV2 and TRBJ2-7; 8 bases are a match to TRBD1. The CDR3 runs to 14 residues. V lost 7 bases to trimming and J lost 6 bases; unmatched junction nucleotides: 11. The V gene's germline CDR1 is SNHLY and CDR2 FYNNEI.

The chain links TRBV4-2 to TRBJ2-3; 7 bases fit TRBD2. CDR1 and CDR2 from the germline V gene are LGHNA and YNFKEQ. The V and J ends lost 3 bases and 0 bases, in that order; junction bases with no gene match: 21. This CDR3 comprises 21 residues. DNA for the CDR3: TGTGCCAGCAGCCATATTAGCGGCCTAGGTGGGGGGGGAGGTAGCACAGATACGCAGTATTTT. This gives the protein CASSHISGLGGGGGSTDTQYF.

The chain links TRBV19 to TRBJ1-5, with a possible D match to TRBD1 (6 bases). The CDR3 is made up of 18 amino acids. Germline V gives CDR1 LNHDA, CDR2 SQIVND (reference sequence). The germline V and J ends were trimmed by 4 bases and 0 bases, with 19 bases remaining between them. CDR3 sequence reads: CASSTTDRGLDSNQPQHF. The CDR3 nucleotides read TGTGCCAGTAGTACGACGGACAGAGGACTTGATAGCAATCAGCCCCAGCATTTT.

This sequence joins TRBV5-1 and TRBJ2-1; TRBD2 matches 14 bases. CDR3 length: 20 amino acids. Trimming at V came to 4 bases and at J to 5 bases, leaving 17 bases not matched to a gene. In germline, CDR1 is SGHRS, CDR2 YFSETQ. The CDR3 here is CASSKTSGGAGEVLDNEQFF. In DNA form, the CDR3 reads TGCGCCAGCAGCAAGACTAGCGGGGGGGCCGGGGAGGTACTTGACAATGAGCAGTTCTTC. The entire variable domain, with the rest obtained from reference TRBV5-1 and TRBJ2-1, is as follows: KAGVTQTPRYLIKTRGQQVTLSCSPISGHRSVSWYQQTPGQGLQFLFEYFSETQRNKGNFPGRFSGRQFSNSRSEMNVSTLELGDSALYLCASSKTSGGAGEVLDNEQFFGPGTRLTVL.

The chain couples TRBV9 to TRBJ2-7, with 9 bases matching TRBD1. The junction had 5 bases not matched to a gene; V was cut back by 4 bases and J by 3 bases. This CDR3 region has 14 residues. Germline V gene lookup returns CDR1 SGDLS and CDR2 YYNGEE. The CDR3 nucleotides are TGTGCCAGCAGCCCTCTGGGACAGGGCTACGAGCAGTACTTC. It translates to CASSPLGQGYEQYF.

This clone was recorded once. V usage is TRBV5-1 and J usage is TRBJ2-2; 10 positions match TRBD1. Looked up from germline, CDR1 is SGHRS and CDR2 is YFSETQ. After removal of 6 bases from V and 5 bases from J, the junction contained 10 bases not matched to a gene. The CDR3 consists of 16 residues. CDR3 amino acids: CASTDSGQGVTGELFF. In DNA, the CDR3 is TGCGCCAGCACCGACAGCGGACAGGGGGTTACCGGGGAGCTGTTTTTT.

The chain joins TRBV6-1 to TRBJ1-4, with 10 positions matching TRBD1. CDR3 length: 14 amino acids. Germline trimming cut 6 bases from V and 8 bases from J; bases unmatched to any gene: 6. Germline CDR1 MNHNS, CDR2 SASEGT. The CDR3: CASRTTGGIEKLFF. CDR3 nucleotides: TGTGCCAGCAGAACGACAGGGGGCATCGAAAAACTGTTTTTT.

The V and J genes are TRBV10-2 and TRBJ2-7; 8 bases line up with TRBD2. The V segment lost 7 bases and the J segment 0 bases; nucleotides outside the gene matches: 8. Germline CDR1 WSHSY, CDR2 SAAADI. CDR3 size: 15 residues. Here the CDR3 DNA reads TGCGCCAGCAAGGAGTGGGGGACTAGCTCCTACGAGCAGTACTTC. It codes for CASKEWGTSSYEQYF.

V and J are TRBV15 and TRBJ2-7; a weak D match, TRBD1 (6 bases). Germline lookup yields CDR1 LNHNV and CDR2 YYDKDF (reference sequence). V was trimmed by 6 bases and J by 3 bases, leaving 12 bases between them. The CDR3 covers 13 residues. The DNA for the CDR3 is TGTGCCACCAGGGGAACAGGGTTCTACGAGCAGTACTTC. Translated, it gives CATRGTGFYEQYF.

The chain employs TRBV7-8 and TRBJ2-7, with 7 bases that match TRBD2. V lost 5 bases to trimming and J lost 3 bases; unmatched junction nucleotides: 13. Germline V gene sequence: CDR1 SGHVS, CDR2 FQNEAQ. CDR3 length: 16 residues. The CDR3: CASSTLPSGGGYEQYF. The CDR3 region has the DNA TGTGCCAGCAGCACCCTCCCCAGCGGCGGGGGCTACGAGCAGTACTTC.

The gene calls are TRBV29-1 and TRBJ1-1; D is perhaps TRBD1 (5 bases). The CDR3 runs to 12 residues. CDR1 SQVTM and CDR2 ANQGSEA come from the germline V gene. The V end lost 4 bases, the J end lost 8 bases, and 14 bases lay between the germline ends. CDR3 protein: CSVGGVEGEAFF. CDR3 nucleotides: TGCAGCGTTGGGGGCGTAGAAGGAGAAGCTTTCTTT. Full variable domain (remainder filled in from reference TRBV29-1 and TRBJ1-1): SAVISQKPSRDICQRGTSLTIQCQVDSQVTMMFWYRQQPGQSLTLIATANQGSEATYESGFVIDKFPISRPNLTFSTLTVSNMSPEDSSIYLCSVGGVEGEAFFGQGTRLTVV.

This clone came up once. V gene TRBV19 combines with J gene TRBJ2-7, with TRBD2 matching over 9 bases. The CDR3 length is 14 residues. The ends lost 9 bases at V and 2 bases at J; junction bases unmatched: 8. Germline CDR1 is LNHDA and CDR2 is SQIVND (reference sequence). Here the CDR3 reads CASSIAGAPYEQYF. DNA for the CDR3: TGTGCCAGCTCTATAGCGGGGGCCCCCTACGAGCAGTACTTC. Full variable domain (outside the CDR3, taken from reference TRBV19 and TRBJ2-7): DGGITQSPKYLFRKEGQNVTLSCEQNLNHDAMYWYRQDPGQGLRLIYYSQIVNDFQKGDIAEGYSVSREKKESFPLTVTSAQKNPTAFYLCASSIAGAPYEQYFGPGTRLTVT.

The chain combines TRBV19 with TRBJ2-1; D possibly corresponds to TRBD2 (6 bases). The germline V gene encodes CDR1 LNHDA and CDR2 SQIVND (reference sequence). Deletions cut 5 bases from V and 4 bases from J, with 9 bases between. The CDR3 has 13 residues. The CDR3 bases are TGTGCCAGTAGTGTGGGGAGGTACAATGAGCAGTTCTTC. Protein sequence: CASSVGRYNEQFF.

This chain joins TRBV5-1 and TRBJ2-3, with a possible D match to TRBD2 (6 bases). There are 15 residues in the CDR3. Trimming took off 6 bases at V and 4 bases at J, with 18 bases between the two ends. Germline CDR1 reads SGHRS; CDR2 reads YFSETQ. The CDR3 region is CASTLRGVASDTQYF. CDR3 nucleotide sequence: TGCGCCAGCACCCTGCGCGGGGTGGCGTCAGATACGCAGTATTTT.

CDR3 region: CASNRDRVHEQYF. In DNA, the CDR3 is TGTGCCAGCAACCGGGACAGGGTACACGAGCAGTACTTC. The chain joins TRBV6-5 to TRBJ2-7; 9 nucleotides line up with TRBD1. After removal of 7 bases from V and 5 bases from J, the junction contained 6 bases not matched to a gene. CDR3 length: 13 amino acids. CDR1 is MNHEY and CDR2 is SVGAGI in the germline V gene.

This clone has more than one count but fewer than ten. The CDR3 is CASSQRGTGGFEQYF. DNA for the CDR3: TGCGCCAGCAGCCAGCGCGGGACAGGGGGATTCGAGCAGTACTTC. The rearrangement uses TRBV4-1 and TRBJ2-7; 11 bases match TRBD1. After removal of 3 bases from V and 6 bases from J, the junction contained 7 bases not matched to a gene. In germline, CDR1 is MGHRA, CDR2 YSYEKL. The CDR3 is made up of 15 amino acids.

This rearrangement joins TRBV11-2 to TRBJ2-7; 8 bases line up with TRBD1. V was pared by 1 base and J by 3 bases, with 2 bases of the junction left unmatched. The CDR3 has 14 residues. Per germline, CDR1 SGHAT and CDR2 FQNNGV. The CDR3 nucleotides are TGTGCCAGCAGCTTAGGGACAGGGAACTACGAGCAGTACTTC. Amino acid sequence: CASSLGTGNYEQYF.

This chain joins TRBV19 and TRBJ2-7; maybe TRBD2 (6 bases). This CDR3 is built from 13 residues. Germline CDR1 and CDR2: LNHDA and SQIVND (reference sequence). V lost 3 bases, J lost 2 bases, and 8 bases lay in between. The CDR3 nucleotides read TGTGCCAGTAGTATGAGCGGGCCCTACGAGCAGTACTTC. This codes for CASSMSGPYEQYF. The full variable domain, its missing parts supplied by reference TRBV19 and TRBJ2-7, is DGGITQSPKYLFRKEGQNVTLSCEQNLNHDAMYWYRQDPGQGLRLIYYSQIVNDFQKGDIAEGYSVSREKKESFPLTVTSAQKNPTAFYLCASSMSGPYEQYFGPGTRLTVT.